This TCR beta chain was observed in a study of technical replicates of blood from a few donors. TCRdb's table, derived via immunoSEQ multiplex PCR, lists solely in-frame clones and lacks some. Here the sample spans about 89,000 clones, just under 95% being singletons. Material: T cells isolated from PBMCs. This TCR was recovered from a human donor in good health.

The CDR3 DNA follows: TGTGCCAGCAGCATGACAGGGGGCGCTTCTGAAAAACTGTTTTTT. This translates into CASSMTGGASEKLFF. V and J are TRBV7-9 and TRBJ1-4, with 10 bases identical to TRBD1. The CDR3 is 15 amino acids. In germline, CDR1 is SEHNR, CDR2 FQNEAQ (reference sequence). Trimming cost V 5 bases and J 7 bases; bases outside gene matches: 7.